The 8 T cell receptor beta chains below were found in one sample sequenced in a study of blood T cells in healthy people across ages. Sample-barcoded 5' priming and a J-beta primer mix drove a second PCR of roughly 6 to 12 cycles. TCRdb analysed the 5' RACE reads with MiXCR anew, one entry per CDR3 protein. Of about 1,400,000 distinct CDR3 sequences listed, approximately 60% are singletons. Sequences were obtained from blood. The source is a man between 18 and 29 years old in good health.

CDR3 sequence (DNA): TGTGCCAGCAGCTCTCCGGGACAGAAATACGAGCAGTACTTC. Its protein product is CASSSPGQKYEQYF. The rearrangement links TRBV7-9 to TRBJ2-7; 7 bases are shared with TRBD1. The CDR3 extends over 14 amino acids. With V trimmed by 4 bases and J by 4 bases, 7 bases remained unmatched. CDR1 is SEHNR, CDR2 FQNEAQ, per germline (reference sequence).

This clonotype was counted between two and nine times. This rearrangement joins TRBV5-1 to TRBJ2-5, with 9 bases fitting TRBD1. The V gene end was trimmed by 3 bases and the J gene end by 4 bases; junction bases not matched to a gene: 10. Germline CDR1 SGHRS, CDR2 YFSETQ. The CDR3 loop spans 16 amino acids. CDR3 DNA: TGCGCCAGCAGCTCTCGGGACAGGGCAGTACGAGAGACCCAGTACTTC. Amino acids: CASSSRDRAVRETQYF.

This clonotype was counted between two and nine times. The chain carries TRBV4-2 and TRBJ2-5; 14 bases map to TRBD2. The CDR3 is 16 amino acids. Unmatched junction bases numbered 4, after V lost 4 bases and J lost 3 bases. The germline V gene has CDR1 LGHNA and CDR2 YNFKEQ. The CDR3 loop reads CASSRGTSGGKETQYF. The CDR3 coding sequence is TGTGCCAGCAGCCGAGGGACTAGCGGGGGCAAAGAGACCCAGTACTTC.

V usage is TRBV5-1 and J usage is TRBJ1-1, with a tentative D call TRBD1 (5 bases). V was pared by 0 bases and J by 5 bases, with 14 bases between. Germline V gene sequence: CDR1 SGHRS, CDR2 YFSETQ. This CDR3 is 15 amino acids long. CDR3: CASSLGDVEGTEAFF. The CDR3 bases are TGCGCCAGCAGCTTGGGGGACGTGGAGGGGACTGAAGCTTTCTTT.

The chain couples TRBV20-1 to TRBJ2-7; either TRBD1 or TRBD2 may supply D (5 bases each). Trimming took off 2 bases at V and 2 bases at J, with 25 bases between the two ends. The germline V gene has CDR1 DFQATT and CDR2 SNEGSKA (reference sequence). The CDR3 totals 18 residues. The CDR3 bases are TGCAGTGCTAGACAACGAGGGGTCGGGGCGGCGAGCGCCTACGAGCAGTACTTC. Protein sequence: CSARQRGVGAASAYEQYF.

This clonotype came up a few times. The chain employs TRBV20-1 and TRBJ1-1, with D possibly matching TRBD1 (5 bases). CDR1 and CDR2 from the germline V gene are DFQATT and SNEGSKA (reference sequence). V lost 5 bases and J lost 1, with 20 bases in between. The length of the CDR3 is 16 residues. The CDR3 spells CSAPGVGNLRNTEAFF. CDR3 DNA sequence: TGCAGTGCTCCGGGGGTAGGGAACCTGAGGAACACTGAAGCTTTCTTT.

This chain connects TRBV20-1 to TRBJ1-1; D not certain. This CDR3 is built from 13 residues. The germline gives CDR1 DFQATT, CDR2 SNEGSKA (reference sequence). V was pared by 6 bases and J by 2 bases, with 13 bases between. Here the CDR3 reads CSATEGFNTEAFF. The CDR3 DNA follows: TGCAGTGCCACTGAGGGTTTTAACACTGAAGCTTTCTTT.

The chain joins TRBV15 to TRBJ2-3, with D perhaps matching TRBD1 (7 bases). CDR1 LNHNV and CDR2 YYDKDF come from the germline V gene (reference sequence). V lost 3 bases and J lost 3, with 13 bases in between. The CDR3 loop spans 15 amino acids. This CDR3 reads CATSRMSGGTDTQYF. CDR3 DNA sequence: TGTGCCACCAGCAGGATGTCAGGGGGGACAGATACGCAGTATTTT.